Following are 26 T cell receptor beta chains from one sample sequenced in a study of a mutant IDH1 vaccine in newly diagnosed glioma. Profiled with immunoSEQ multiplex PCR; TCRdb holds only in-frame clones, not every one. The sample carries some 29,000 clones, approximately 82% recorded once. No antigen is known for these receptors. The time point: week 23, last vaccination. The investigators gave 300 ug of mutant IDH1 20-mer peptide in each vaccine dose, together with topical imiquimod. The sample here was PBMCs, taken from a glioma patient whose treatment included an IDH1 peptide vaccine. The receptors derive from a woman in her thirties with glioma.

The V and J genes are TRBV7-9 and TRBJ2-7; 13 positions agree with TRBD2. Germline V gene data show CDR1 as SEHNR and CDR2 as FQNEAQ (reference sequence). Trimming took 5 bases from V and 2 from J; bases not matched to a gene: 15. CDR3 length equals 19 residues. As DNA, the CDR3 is TGTGCCAGCAGCCCCACCGGGACTAGCGGGGCGACTCTACCCTACGAGCAGTACTTC. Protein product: CASSPTGTSGATLPYEQYF.

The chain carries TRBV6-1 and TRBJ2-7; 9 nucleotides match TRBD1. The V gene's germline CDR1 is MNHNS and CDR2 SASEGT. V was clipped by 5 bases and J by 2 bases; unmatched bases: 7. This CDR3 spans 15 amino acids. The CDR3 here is CASSRTGTGPYEQYF. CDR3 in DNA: TGTGCCAGCAGTCGCACCGGGACAGGGCCCTACGAGCAGTACTTC.

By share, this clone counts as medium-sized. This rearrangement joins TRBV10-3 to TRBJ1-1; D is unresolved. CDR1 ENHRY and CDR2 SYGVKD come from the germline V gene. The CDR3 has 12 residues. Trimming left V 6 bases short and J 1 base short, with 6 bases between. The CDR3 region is CAISPENTEAFF. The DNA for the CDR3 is TGTGCCATCAGCCCGGAGAACACTGAAGCTTTCTTT.

CDR3 in amino acids: CASRGTGGDYYEQYF. For the CDR3, the DNA is TGTGCCAGCAGAGGGACAGGGGGGGATTATTACGAGCAGTACTTC. This rearrangement joins TRBV6-6 to TRBJ2-7, with 11 bases fitting TRBD1. The CDR3 is made up of 15 amino acids. V shed 6 bases and J 4 bases; nucleotides not matched to a gene: 8. CDR1 MNHNY and CDR2 SVGAGI come from the germline V gene (reference sequence).

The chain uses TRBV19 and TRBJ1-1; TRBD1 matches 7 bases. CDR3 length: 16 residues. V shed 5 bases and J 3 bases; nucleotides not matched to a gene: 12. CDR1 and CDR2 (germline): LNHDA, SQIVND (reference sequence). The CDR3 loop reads CASSPQGVVGHTEAFF. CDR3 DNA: TGTGCCAGTAGTCCGCAGGGGGTTGTCGGACACACTGAAGCTTTCTTT. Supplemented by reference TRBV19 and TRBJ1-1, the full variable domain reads DGGITQSPKYLFRKEGQNVTLSCEQNLNHDAMYWYRQDPGQGLRLIYYSQIVNDFQKGDIAEGYSVSREKKESFPLTVTSAQKNPTAFYLCASSPQGVVGHTEAFFGQGTRLTVV.

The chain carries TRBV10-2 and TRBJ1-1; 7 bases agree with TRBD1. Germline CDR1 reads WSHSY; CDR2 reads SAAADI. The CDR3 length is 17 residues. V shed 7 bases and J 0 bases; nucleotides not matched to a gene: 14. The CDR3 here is CASKASRGKGMNTEAFF. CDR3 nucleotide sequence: TGCGCCAGCAAAGCCTCCAGGGGGAAGGGCATGAACACTGAAGCTTTCTTT.

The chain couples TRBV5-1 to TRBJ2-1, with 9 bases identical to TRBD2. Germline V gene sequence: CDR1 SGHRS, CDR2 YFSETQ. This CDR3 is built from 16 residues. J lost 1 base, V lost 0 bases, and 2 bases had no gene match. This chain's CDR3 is CASSLVRGGSYNEQFF. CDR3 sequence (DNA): TGCGCCAGCAGCTTGGTGCGGGGGGGTTCCTACAATGAGCAGTTCTTC.

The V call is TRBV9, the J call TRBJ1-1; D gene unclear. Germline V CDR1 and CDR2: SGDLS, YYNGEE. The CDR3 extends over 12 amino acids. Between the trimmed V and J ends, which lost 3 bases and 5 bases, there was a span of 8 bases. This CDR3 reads CASSASGTEAFF. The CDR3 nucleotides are TGTGCCAGCAGCGCCTCCGGTACTGAAGCTTTCTTT.

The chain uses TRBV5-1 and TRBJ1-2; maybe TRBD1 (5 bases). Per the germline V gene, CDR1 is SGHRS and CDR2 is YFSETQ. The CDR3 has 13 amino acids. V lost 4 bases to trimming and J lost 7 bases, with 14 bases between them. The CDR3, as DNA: TGCGCCAGCAGCGAACAAGGGGATTTTGGCTACACCTTC. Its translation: CASSEQGDFGYTF.

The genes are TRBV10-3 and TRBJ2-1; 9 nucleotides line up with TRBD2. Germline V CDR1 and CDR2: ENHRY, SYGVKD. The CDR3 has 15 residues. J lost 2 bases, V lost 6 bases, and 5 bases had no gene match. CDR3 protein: CAIREAGGPYNEQFF. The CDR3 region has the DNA TGTGCCATCAGGGAAGCGGGGGGTCCCTACAATGAGCAGTTCTTC.

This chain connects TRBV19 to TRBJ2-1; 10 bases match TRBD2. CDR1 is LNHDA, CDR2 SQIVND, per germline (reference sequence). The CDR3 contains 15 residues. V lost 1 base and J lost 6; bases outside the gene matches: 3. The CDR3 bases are TGTGCCAGTAGTATAGGGACTAGCGGAGTCAATGAGCAGTTCTTC. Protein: CASSIGTSGVNEQFF. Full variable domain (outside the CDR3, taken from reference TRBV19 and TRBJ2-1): DGGITQSPKYLFRKEGQNVTLSCEQNLNHDAMYWYRQDPGQGLRLIYYSQIVNDFQKGDIAEGYSVSREKKESFPLTVTSAQKNPTAFYLCASSIGTSGVNEQFFGPGTRLTVL.

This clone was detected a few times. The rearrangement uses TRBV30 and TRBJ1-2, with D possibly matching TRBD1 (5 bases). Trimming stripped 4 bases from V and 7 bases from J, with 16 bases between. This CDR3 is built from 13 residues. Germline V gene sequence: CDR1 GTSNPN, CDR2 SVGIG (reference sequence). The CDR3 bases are TGTGCCTGGACCCTCTCCGGGGGAACTGGCTACACCTTC. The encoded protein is CAWTLSGGTGYTF. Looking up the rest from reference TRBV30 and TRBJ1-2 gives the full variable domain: SQTIHQWPATLVQPVGSPLSLECTVEGTSNPNLYWYRQAAGRGLQLLFYSVGIGQISSEVPQNLSASRPQDRQFILSSKKLLLSDSGFYLCAWTLSGGTGYTFGSGTRLTVV.

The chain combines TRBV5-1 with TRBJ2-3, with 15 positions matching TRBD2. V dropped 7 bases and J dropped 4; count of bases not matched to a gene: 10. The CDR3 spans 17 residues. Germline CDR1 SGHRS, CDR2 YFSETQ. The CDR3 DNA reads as TGCGCCAGCTTCCGGACTAGCGGGGGGGGAGGCGCAGATACGCAGTATTTT. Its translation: CASFRTSGGGGADTQYF.

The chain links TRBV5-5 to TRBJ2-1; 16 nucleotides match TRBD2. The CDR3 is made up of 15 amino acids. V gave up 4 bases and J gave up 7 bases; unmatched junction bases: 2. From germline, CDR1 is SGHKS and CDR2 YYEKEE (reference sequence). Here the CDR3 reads CASSGTSGGGNEQFF. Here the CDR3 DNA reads TGTGCCAGCAGCGGGACTAGCGGGGGGGGGAATGAGCAGTTCTTC.

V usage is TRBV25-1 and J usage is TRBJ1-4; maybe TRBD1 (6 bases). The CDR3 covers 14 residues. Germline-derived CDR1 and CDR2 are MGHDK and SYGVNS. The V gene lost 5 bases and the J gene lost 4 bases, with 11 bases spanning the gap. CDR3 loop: CASSTTGLNEKLFF. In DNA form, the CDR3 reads TGTGCCAGCAGTACGACAGGCCTTAATGAAAAACTGTTTTTT.

The CDR3 DNA follows: TGCGCCAGCAGAACCGACAGTGACACTGAAGCTTTCTTT. This gives the protein CASRTDSDTEAFF. The chain has TRBV4-3 and TRBJ1-1, with TRBD1 as a possible D gene (5 bases). V was cut by 6 bases and J by 3 bases, with 11 bases left in between. The CDR3 extends over 13 amino acids. Germline CDR1 reads LGHNA; CDR2 reads YSLEER.

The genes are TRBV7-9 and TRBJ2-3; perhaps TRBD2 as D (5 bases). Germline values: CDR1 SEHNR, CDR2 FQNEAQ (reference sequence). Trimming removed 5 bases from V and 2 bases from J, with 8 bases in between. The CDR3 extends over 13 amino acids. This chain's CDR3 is CASSRENTDTQYF. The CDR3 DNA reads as TGTGCCAGCAGCCGGGAAAACACAGATACGCAGTATTTT.

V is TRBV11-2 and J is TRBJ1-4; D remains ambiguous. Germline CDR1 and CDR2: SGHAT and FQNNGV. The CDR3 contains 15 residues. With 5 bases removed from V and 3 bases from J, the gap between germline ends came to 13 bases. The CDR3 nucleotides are TGTGCCAGCAGCCTCCTCGATGCGGCTAATGAAAAACTGTTTTTT. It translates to CASSLLDAANEKLFF.

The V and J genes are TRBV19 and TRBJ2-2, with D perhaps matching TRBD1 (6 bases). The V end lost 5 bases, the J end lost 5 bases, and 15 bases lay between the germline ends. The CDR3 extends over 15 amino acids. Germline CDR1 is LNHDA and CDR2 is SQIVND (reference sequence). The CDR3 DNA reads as TGTGCCAGTAGTTTGTACAGGGACCCAACCGGGGAGCTGTTTTTT. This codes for CASSLYRDPTGELFF.

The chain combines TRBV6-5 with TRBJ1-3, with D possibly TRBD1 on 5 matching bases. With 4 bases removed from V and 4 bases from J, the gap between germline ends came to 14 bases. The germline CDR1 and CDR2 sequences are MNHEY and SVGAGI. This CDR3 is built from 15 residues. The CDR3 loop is CASSSLGGAGNTIYF. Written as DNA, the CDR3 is TGTGCCAGCAGTTCCCTTGGGGGTGCCGGAAACACCATATATTTT.

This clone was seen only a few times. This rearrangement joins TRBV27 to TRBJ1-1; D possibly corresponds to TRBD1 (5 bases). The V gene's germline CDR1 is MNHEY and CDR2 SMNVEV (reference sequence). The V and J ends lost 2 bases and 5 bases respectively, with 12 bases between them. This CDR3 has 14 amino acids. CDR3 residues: CASSLRAGRTEAFF. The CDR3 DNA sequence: TGTGCCAGCAGTTTACGGGCAGGGAGGACTGAAGCTTTCTTT.

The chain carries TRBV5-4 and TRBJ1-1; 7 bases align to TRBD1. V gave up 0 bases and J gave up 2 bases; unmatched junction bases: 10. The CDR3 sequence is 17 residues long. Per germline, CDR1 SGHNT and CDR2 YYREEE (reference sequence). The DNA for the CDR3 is TGTGCCAGCAGCTTGGCCGGGAGGGGGCCCTTCAACACTGAAGCTTTCTTT. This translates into CASSLAGRGPFNTEAFF. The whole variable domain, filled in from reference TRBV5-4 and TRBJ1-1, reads ETGVTQSPTHLIKTRGQQVTLRCSSQSGHNTVSWYQQALGQGPQFIFQYYREEENGRGNFPPRFSGLQFPNYSSELNVNALELDDSALYLCASSLAGRGPFNTEAFFGQGTRLTVV.

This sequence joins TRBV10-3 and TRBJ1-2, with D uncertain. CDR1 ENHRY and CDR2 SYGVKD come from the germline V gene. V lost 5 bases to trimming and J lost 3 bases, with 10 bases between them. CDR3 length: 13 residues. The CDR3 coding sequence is TGTGCCATCAGTCCCCAGTCAGACTATGGCTACACCTTC. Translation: CAISPQSDYGYTF.

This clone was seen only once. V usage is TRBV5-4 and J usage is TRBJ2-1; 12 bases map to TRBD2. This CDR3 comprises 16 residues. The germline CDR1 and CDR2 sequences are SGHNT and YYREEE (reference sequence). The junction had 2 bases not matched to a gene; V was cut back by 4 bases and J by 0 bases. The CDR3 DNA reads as TGTGCCAGCAGCCCGGGACTAGCGGGCTCCTACAATGAGCAGTTCTTC. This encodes CASSPGLAGSYNEQFF.

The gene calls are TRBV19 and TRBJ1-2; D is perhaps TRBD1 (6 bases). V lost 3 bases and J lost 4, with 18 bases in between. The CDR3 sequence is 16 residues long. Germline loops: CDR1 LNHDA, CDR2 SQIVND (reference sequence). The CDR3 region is CASSMGAGRVGYGYTF. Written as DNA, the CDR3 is TGTGCCAGTAGTATGGGGGCCGGCAGGGTTGGCTATGGCTACACCTTC.

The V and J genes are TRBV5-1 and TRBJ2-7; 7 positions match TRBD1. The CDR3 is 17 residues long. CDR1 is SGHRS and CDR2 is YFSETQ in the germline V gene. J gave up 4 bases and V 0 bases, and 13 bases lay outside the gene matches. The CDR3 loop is CASSLVTGAGGRYEQYF. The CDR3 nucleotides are TGCGCCAGCAGCTTGGTCACTGGGGCAGGGGGTCGGTACGAGCAGTACTTC. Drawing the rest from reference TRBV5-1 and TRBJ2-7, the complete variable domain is KAGVTQTPRYLIKTRGQQVTLSCSPISGHRSVSWYQQTPGQGLQFLFEYFSETQRNKGNFPGRFSGRQFSNSRSEMNVSTLELGDSALYLCASSLVTGAGGRYEQYFGPGTRLTVT.